Listed below are T cell receptor beta chains from one sample, sequenced in a study of T-cell reconstitution after alpha-beta-depleted transplantation in children. MiXCR, run by TCRdb on the PCR reads, gives a single entry per CDR3 protein. Of fewer than 700,000 distinct CDR3 sequences in the sample, over 10% were seen once. The specimen comprised PBMCs, mostly from graft donor cells, sampled 360 days after TCRalphabeta/CD19-depleted stem cell transplant. The receptor set was obtained from a male patient under 18 who had a stem cell transplant for acute myeloid leukemia, so the T cells may come from the graft donor. The CDR3 runs from the conserved cysteine through the conserved F or W. Each record gives: J gene, clone size, CDR3 length, V gene, D gene, CDR3 protein, CDR3 DNA. A D gene is named only where the DNA matches it firmly. Size is stated for part of the rows, as once, few or many counts, or as a class when the clone is expanded.

TRBJ1-2,once,15,TRBV7-3,-,CASSSQQGEHYGYTF,TGTGCCAGCAGCTCCCAGCAAGGGGAACACTATGGCTACACCTTC
TRBJ2-7,-,15,TRBV6-5,TRBD1,CASSFTGTAFKEQYF,TGTGCCAGCAGTTTCACCGGGACAGCCTTTAAGGAGCAGTACTTC
TRBJ2-7,-,15,TRBV10-3,-,CAISDSERVSYEQYF,TGTGCCATCAGTGACTCCGAGAGGGTCTCCTACGAGCAGTACTTC
TRBJ2-5,many,17,TRBV10-3,TRBD2,CAISAGLAGGEGGTQYF,TGTGCCATCAGTGCTGGGTTAGCGGGAGGAGAAGGCGGGACCCAGTACTTC
TRBJ2-7,-,14,TRBV30,TRBD2,CAWNNGGGDYEQYF,TGTGCCTGGAACAACGGGGGGGGAGACTACGAGCAGTACTTC
TRBJ2-1,few,13,TRBV29-1,TRBD2,CSVARTSYNEQFF,TGCAGCGTTGCTAGGACTAGCTACAATGAGCAGTTCTTC
TRBJ2-6,-,17,TRBV29-1,-,CSVAVGTLLSGANVLTF,TGCAGCGTCGCCGTCGGCACTCTTCTCTCTGGGGCCAACGTCCTGACTTTC
TRBJ2-4,-,12,TRBV7-8,-,CASSLQEDIQYF,TGTGCCAGCAGCCTGCAGGAGGACATTCAGTACTTC
TRBJ2-1,few,17,TRBV29-1,-,CSVEDLWGVGSYNEQFF,TGCAGCGTTGAAGATCTTTGGGGAGTCGGATCCTACAATGAGCAGTTCTTC
TRBJ2-7,few,15,TRBV28,-,CASSSRGSWAYEQYF,TGTGCCAGCAGTTCCCGGGGTAGTTGGGCCTACGAGCAGTACTTC